The source of this T cell receptor (beta chain) is a study of cytomegalovirus exposure and HLA in healthy donors. Assay: immunoSEQ multiplex PCR; the TCRdb copy retains only in-frame clones and omits some. The sample holds some 150,000 clones; 85% to 90% are singletons and the top ten take around 2.1%. This clone was observed a few times. Germline CDR1 MGHDK, CDR2 SYGVNS. The CDR3 covers 13 residues. V lost 7 bases to trimming and J lost 0 bases; unmatched junction nucleotides: 2. The sample taken for sequencing was PBMCs. The chain is built from TRBV25-1 and TRBJ2-7, with 8 bases that match TRBD1. The receptor was isolated from a human donor in good health. CDR3 loop: CASKQGDSYEQYF. In DNA form, the CDR3 reads TGTGCCAGCAAACAGGGGGACTCCTACGAGCAGTACTTC.